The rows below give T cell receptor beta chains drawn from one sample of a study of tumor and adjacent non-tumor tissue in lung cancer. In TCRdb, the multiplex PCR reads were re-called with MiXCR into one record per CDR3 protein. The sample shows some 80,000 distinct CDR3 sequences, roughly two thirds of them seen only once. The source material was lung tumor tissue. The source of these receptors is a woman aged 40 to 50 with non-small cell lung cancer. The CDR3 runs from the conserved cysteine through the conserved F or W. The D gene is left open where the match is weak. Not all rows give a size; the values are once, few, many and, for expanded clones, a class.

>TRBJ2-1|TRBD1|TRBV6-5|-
CACSYGQGADELFF
TGTGCCTGCAGTTACGGGCAGGGGGCCGATGAGCTGTTCTTC
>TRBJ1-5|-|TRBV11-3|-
CASSFTQGGQAQYF
TGTGCTAGCAGCTTTACACAGGGTGGTCAGGCCCAGTATTTC
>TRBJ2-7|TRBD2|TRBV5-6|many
CASSLIWSGRAGEQYF
TGTGCCAGCAGCTTGATATGGAGCGGGAGGGCTGGGGAGCAGTACTTC
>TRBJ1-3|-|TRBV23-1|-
CASSQGKNTIYF
TGCGCCAGCAGTCAGGGGAAAAACACCATATATTTT
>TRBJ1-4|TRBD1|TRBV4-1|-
CASSQGKGQGGEKMSF
TGCGCCAGCAGCCAAGGAAAGGGACAGGGCGGCGAAAAAATGTCTTTT
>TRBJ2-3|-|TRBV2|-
CASRDWRTDTQYF
TGTGCCAGCAGGGACTGGCGCACAGATACGCAGTATTTT
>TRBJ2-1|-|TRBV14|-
CASNQSRDGAYNEQFF
TGTGCCAGCAACCAATCCAGGGACGGGGCATACAATGAGCAGTTCTTC
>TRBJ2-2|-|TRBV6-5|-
CARSYRTPGELFF
TGTGCCAGGAGTTACAGGACTCCCGGGGAACTGTTTTTT
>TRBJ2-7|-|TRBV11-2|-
CATSSPKEGWEQYF
TGTGCCACGAGCTCCCCCAAGGAAGGGTGGGAGCAGTATTTC
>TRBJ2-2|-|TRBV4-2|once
CVSSRGLTGDTGELFF
TGTGTCAGCAGCCGAGGACTAACGGGGGACACCGGGGAGTTGTTTTTT
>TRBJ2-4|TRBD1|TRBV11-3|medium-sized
CASSRTGQLAKNIQYF
TGTGCCAGCAGCCGAACGGGACAGCTAGCCAAAAACATTCAGTACTTC
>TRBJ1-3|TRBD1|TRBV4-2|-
CASSQATGGSGNTVYF
TGTGCCAGCAGCCAAGCAACAGGGGGGTCCGGAAACACCGTATATTTT
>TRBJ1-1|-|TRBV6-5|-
CTRSSLGRDTEAFF
TGTACCAGGAGCAGCCTGGGACGGGACACCGAAGCTTTCTTT
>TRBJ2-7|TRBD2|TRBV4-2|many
CASSQASRGVTYEQYF
TGTGCCAGCAGCCAAGCCTCGCGGGGGGTAACGTACGAGCAGTACTTC
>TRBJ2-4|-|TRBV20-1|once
CSVRDQGGEMGNIQYF
TGCAGTGTTAGAGATCAGGGGGGCGAGATGGGAAACATTCAGTACTTC
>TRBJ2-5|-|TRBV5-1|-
CVSNLDRNGRETQYF
TGCGTCAGCAACTTGGACCGCAATGGGCGAGAGACCCAGTACTTC
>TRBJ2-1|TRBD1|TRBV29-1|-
CSARTGGNEQFF
TGCAGCGCCCGGACAGGGGGCAATGAGCAGTTCTTC
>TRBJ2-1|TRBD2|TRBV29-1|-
CSIEAMTSERGGEQFF
TGCAGCATTGAAGCAATGACTAGCGAGAGGGGAGGTGAGCAGTTCTTC
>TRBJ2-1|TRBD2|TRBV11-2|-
CASNSCTVTSGGLREQFF
TGTGCCAGCAACTCGTGCACCGTAACTAGCGGGGGACTAAGGGAGCAGTTCTTC
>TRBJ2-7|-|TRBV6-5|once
CASSSYGTVGSYEQYF
TGTGCCAGCAGTTCCTATGGTACAGTGGGATCCTACGAGCAGTACTTC
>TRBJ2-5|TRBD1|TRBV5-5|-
CASNSPGTAETQYF
TGTGCCAGCAACTCCCCTGGGACAGCAGAGACCCAGTACTTC
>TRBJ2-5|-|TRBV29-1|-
CSVTGGLMETQYF
TGCAGCGTTACCGGCGGCCTAATGGAGACCCAATACTTC
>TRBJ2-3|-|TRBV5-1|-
CASSLDAGQNTDTQYF
TGCGCCAGCAGCTTGGATGCGGGGCAGAACACAGATACGCAGTATTTT
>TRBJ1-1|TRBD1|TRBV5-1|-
CASSHLTTGGGTEAFF
TGCGCCAGTAGCCACCTCACGACAGGGGGTGGGACTGAAGCTTTCTTT
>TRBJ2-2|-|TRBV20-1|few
CSARLARAFGELFF
TGCAGTGCCAGGCTAGCCAGGGCATTCGGGGAGCTGTTTTTT
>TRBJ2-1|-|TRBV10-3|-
CAISGGHGVKNEQFF
TGTGCCATCTCAGGTGGACATGGAGTTAAAAATGAGCAGTTCTTC
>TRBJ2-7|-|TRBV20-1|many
CSASTGMAWDEQYF
TGCAGTGCTAGTACAGGGATGGCCTGGGACGAGCAGTACTTC
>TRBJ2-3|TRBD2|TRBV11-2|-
CDGSLGTSGTDTQYF
TGTGACGGCAGCTTAGGGACTAGCGGGACGGATACGCAGTATTTT
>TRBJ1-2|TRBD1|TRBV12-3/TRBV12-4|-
CTSSRYRGEHGYTF
TGTACCAGCAGTCGGTACAGGGGTGAGCATGGCTACACGTTC
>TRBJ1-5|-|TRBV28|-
CASSFRAGPTANQPQHF
TGTGCCAGCAGTTTTAGGGCTGGCCCCACGGCAAATCAGCCCCAGCATTTT
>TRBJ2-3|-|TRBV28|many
CASNEVQGRRADTQYF
TGTGCCAGCAATGAGGTGCAGGGGCGACGGGCAGATACGCAGTATTTT
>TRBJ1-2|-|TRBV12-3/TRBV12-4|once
CASRPGYCGYTF
TGTGCCAGCAGGCCCGGATACTGTGGCTACACCTTC
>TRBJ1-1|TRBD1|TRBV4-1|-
CASSQTSLKSGQGDVRTEVFF
TGCGCCAGCAGCCAAACAAGCCTAAAATCGGGACAGGGGGATGTTCGGACTGAAGTTTTCTTT
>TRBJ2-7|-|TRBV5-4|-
CAGSLNSLRAGYEQYF
TGTGCCGGCAGCTTGAATAGCTTGAGGGCCGGGTACGAGCAGTACTTC
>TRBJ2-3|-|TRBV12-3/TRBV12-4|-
CASSLAGRDTDTQYF
TGTGCCAGCAGTTTAGCGGGCAGGGACACAGATACGCAGTATTTT
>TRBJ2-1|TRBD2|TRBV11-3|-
CASSNAGLVANNEQFF
TGTGCCAGCAGCAATGCGGGACTAGTGGCCAACAATGAGCAGTTCTTC
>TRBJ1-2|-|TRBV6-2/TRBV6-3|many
CASSSDSFYGYTF
TGTGCCAGCAGTTCGGACAGCTTCTATGGCTACACCTTC
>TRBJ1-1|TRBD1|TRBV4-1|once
CTSSQGFCSNRGLSEAFF
TGCACCAGCAGCCAAGGGTTCTGCTCAAACAGGGGGCTCAGTGAAGCTTTCTTT
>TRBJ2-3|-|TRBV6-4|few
CASSDSPGGTDTQYF
TGTGCCAGCAGTGACTCCCCAGGGGGCACAGATACGCAGTATTTT
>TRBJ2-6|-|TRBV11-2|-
CARSWSDLSGAKVLTF
TGTGCCAGAAGTTGGTCAGACCTCTCTGGGGCCAAAGTCCTGACTTTC
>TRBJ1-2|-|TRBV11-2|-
CASSFNRQNYGYAF
TGTGCCAGCAGCTTCAACAGACAGAACTATGGCTACGCCTTC
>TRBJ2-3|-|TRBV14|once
CANSQGYTQYF
TGTGCCAACAGCCAAGGGTATACGCAATATTTT
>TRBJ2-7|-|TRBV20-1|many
CSARPLLGRTSSYEQYF
TGCAGTGCTAGACCGTTACTCGGACGCACATCTTCCTACGAGCAGTACTTC
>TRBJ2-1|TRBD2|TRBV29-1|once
CSGGASGNGQFF
TGCAGCGGGGGGGCTAGCGGGAACGGGCAGTTCTTC
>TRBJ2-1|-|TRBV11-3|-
CTSSWGQGQGLDEQFF
TGTACCAGCAGCTGGGGGCAGGGCCAGGGCCTGGATGAACAGTTCTTC
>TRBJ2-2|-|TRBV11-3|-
CGSETGQPNTWELFF
TGTGGAAGCGAAACCGGACAGCCCAACACCTGGGAGCTGTTTTTT
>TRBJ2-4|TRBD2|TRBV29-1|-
CSVKDVSGGVVGKNIQYF
TGCAGTGTTAAAGATGTTAGCGGGGGGGTGGTAGGCAAAAACATTCAGTACTTC
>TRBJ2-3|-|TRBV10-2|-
CTSRPDRSGTDTHYF
TGCACCAGCAGGCCCGACAGGTCAGGTACAGATACGCATTATTTT
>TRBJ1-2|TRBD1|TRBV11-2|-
CASSLVLGQGYGYTF
TGTGCCAGCAGTTTAGTGTTGGGACAGGGCTATGGCTACACCTTC
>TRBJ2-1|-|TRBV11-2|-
CASSIPGVVGKQFF
TGTGCCAGCAGCATCCCCGGAGTCGTGGGTAAGCAATTCTTC
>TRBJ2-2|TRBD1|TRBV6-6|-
CASRIHGQATGKLLF
TGTGCCAGCAGAATACACGGACAGGCGACCGGGAAGCTGCTTTTT
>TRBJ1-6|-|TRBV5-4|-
CASRTGEAGSPLHF
TGTGCCAGCAGAACCGGCGAGGCGGGCTCACCCCTCCACTTT
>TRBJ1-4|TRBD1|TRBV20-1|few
CSARDLGTGDEELFF
TGCAGTGCTAGAGATCTCGGGACAGGGGATGAAGAACTGTTTTTT